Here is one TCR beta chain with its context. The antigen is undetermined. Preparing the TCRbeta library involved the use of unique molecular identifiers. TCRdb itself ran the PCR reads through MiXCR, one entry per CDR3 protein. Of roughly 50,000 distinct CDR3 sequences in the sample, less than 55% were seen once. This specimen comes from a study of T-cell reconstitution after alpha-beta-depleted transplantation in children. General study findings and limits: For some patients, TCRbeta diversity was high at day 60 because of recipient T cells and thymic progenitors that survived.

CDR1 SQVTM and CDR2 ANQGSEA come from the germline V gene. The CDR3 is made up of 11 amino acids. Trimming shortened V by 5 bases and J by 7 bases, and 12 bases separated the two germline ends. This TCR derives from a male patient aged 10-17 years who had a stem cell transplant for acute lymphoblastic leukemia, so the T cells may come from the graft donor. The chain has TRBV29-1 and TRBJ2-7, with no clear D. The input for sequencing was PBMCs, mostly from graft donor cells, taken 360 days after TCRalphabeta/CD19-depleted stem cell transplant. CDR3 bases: TGCAGCGTTCTAGGGTCGGGTGAGCAGTACTTC. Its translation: CSVLGSGEQYF.